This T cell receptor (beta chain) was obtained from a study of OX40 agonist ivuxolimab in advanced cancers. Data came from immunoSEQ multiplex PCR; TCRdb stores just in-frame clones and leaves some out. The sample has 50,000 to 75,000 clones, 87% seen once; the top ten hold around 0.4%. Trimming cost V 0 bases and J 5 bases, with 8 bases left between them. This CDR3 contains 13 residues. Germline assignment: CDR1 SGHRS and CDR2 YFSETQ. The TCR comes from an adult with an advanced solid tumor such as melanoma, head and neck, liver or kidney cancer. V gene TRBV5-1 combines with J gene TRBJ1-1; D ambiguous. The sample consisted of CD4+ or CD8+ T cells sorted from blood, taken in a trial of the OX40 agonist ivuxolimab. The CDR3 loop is CASSLAGRTEAFF. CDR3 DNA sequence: TGCGCCAGCAGCTTGGCCGGGCGGACTGAAGCTTTCTTT.